This T cell receptor beta chain was identified in a study of regulatory T cells in long-lasting Graves disease. This clonotype has a handful of counts. The sample's time point: newly diagnosed GD, antithyroid drugs for less than 3 months. PBMC-extracted RNA yielded the TCR library. One endocrinology department in Xi'an, China, was where patients came from. The CDR3 loop spans 15 amino acids. Germline CDR1 SGHNT, CDR2 YYREEE (reference sequence). V was shortened by 0 bases and J by 6 bases, with 15 bases between the two germline ends. CDR3-region Arm-PCR and iRepertoire HTBI primers produced the TCR beta libraries. TCRdb used MiXCR to reprocess the multiplex PCR reads, holding one entry per CDR3 protein. The sample lists under 500,000 distinct CDR3 sequences; over 15% were seen once. These data are also associated with another study on T cells in Graves' hyperthyroidism and ophthalmopathy. That source notes: First-round RT-PCR of the TCR CDR3 relied on the HTBI primer set.

The chain carries TRBV5-4 and TRBJ1-2, with a weak D call TRBD1 (5 bases). This TCR was recovered from a woman between 25 and 40 years old with Graves disease. Specimen: peripheral blood mononuclear cells (PBMCs), collected at new diagnosis, from a patient treated with antithyroid drugs. CDR3 protein: CASSLVGGSSNGYTF. For the CDR3, the DNA is TGTGCCAGCAGCTTGGTCGGGGGAAGTTCCAATGGCTACACCTTC.